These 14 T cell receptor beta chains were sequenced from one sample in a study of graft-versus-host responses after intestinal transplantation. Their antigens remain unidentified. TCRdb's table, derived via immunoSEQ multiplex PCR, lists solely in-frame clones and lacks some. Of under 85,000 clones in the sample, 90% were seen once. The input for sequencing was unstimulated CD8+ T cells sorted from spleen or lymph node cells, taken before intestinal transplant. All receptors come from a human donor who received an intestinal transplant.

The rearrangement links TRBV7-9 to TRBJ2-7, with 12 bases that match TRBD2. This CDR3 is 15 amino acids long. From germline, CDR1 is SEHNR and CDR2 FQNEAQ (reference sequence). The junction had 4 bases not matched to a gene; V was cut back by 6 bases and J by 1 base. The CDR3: CASSSSGGASYEQYF. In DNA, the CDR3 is TGTGCCAGCAGTTCTAGCGGGGGGGCATCCTACGAGCAGTACTTC.

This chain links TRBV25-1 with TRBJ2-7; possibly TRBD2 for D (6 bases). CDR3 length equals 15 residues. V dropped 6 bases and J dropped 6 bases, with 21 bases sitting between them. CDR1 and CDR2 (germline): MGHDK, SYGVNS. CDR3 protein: CASRPGPTSPLEQYF. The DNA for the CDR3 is TGTGCCAGCAGGCCGGGGCCTACTAGCCCTCTCGAGCAGTACTTC.

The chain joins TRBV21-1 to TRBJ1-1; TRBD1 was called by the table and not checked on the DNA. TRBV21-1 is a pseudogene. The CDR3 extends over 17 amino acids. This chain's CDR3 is CASSKARQGSMGTEAFF. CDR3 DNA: TGTGCCAGCAGCAAAGCCCGACAGGGATCCATGGGCACTGAAGCTTTCTTT.

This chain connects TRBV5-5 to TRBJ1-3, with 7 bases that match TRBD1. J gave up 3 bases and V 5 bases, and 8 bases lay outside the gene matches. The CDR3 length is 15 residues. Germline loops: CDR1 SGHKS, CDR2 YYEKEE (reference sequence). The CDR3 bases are TGTGCCAGCAGATCAAACAGGGGTGATGGAAACACCATATATTTT. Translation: CASRSNRGDGNTIYF.

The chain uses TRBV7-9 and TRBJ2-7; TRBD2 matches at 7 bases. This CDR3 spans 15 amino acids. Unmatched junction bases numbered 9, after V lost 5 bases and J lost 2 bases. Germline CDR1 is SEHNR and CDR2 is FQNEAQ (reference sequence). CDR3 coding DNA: TGTGCCAGCAGCCCACGGGGGGTTGGAACCTACGAGCAGTACTTC. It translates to CASSPRGVGTYEQYF.

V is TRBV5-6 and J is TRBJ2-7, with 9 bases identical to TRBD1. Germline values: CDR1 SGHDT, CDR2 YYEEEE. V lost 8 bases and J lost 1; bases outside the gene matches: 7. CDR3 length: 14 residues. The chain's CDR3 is CASTTGTGSYEQYF. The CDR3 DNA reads TGTGCCAGTACAACCGGGACAGGGTCCTACGAGCAGTACTTC.

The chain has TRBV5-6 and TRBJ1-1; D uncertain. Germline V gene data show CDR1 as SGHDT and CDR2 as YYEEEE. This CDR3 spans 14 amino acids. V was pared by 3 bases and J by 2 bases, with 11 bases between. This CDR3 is CASSYGRVNTEAFF. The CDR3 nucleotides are TGTGCCAGCAGCTATGGGAGGGTAAACACTGAAGCTTTCTTT.

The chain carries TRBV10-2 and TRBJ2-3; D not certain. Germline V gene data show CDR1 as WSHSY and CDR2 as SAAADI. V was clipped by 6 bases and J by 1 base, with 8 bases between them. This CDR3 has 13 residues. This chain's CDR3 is CASRAVGTDTQYF. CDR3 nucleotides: TGCGCCAGCAGGGCAGTTGGCACAGATACGCAGTATTTT.

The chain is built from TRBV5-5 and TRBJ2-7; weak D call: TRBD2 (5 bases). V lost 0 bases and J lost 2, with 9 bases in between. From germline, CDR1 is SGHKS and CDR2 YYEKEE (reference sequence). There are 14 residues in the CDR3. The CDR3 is CASSLGGLAYEQYF. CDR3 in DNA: TGTGCCAGCAGCTTGGGCGGGTTAGCCTACGAGCAGTACTTC.

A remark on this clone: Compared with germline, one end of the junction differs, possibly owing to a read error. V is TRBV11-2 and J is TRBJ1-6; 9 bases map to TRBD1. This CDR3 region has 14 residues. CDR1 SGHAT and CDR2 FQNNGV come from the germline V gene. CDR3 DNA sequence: TGTGCCAGCAGCTTCCTCCCGGGACAGGGTGCCCTGATTTTT. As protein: CASSFLPGQGALIF.

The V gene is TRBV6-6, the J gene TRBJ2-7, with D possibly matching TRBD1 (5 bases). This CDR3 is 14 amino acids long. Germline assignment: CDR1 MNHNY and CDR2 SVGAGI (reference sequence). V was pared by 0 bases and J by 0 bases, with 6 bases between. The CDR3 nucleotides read TGTGCCAGCAGTTACTCGACAGTCTCCTACGAGCAGTACTTC. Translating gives CASSYSTVSYEQYF.

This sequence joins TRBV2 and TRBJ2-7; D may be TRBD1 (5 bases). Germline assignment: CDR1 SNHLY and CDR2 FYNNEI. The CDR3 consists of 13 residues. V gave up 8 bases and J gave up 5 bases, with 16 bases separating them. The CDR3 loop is CASWAAGLHEQYF. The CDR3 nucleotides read TGTGCCAGCTGGGCAGCAGGGCTCCACGAGCAGTACTTC.

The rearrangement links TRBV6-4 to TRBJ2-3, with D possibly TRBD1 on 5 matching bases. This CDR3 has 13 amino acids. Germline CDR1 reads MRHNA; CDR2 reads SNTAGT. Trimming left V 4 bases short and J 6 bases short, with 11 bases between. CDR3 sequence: CASSGISGDTQYF. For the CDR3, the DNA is TGTGCCAGCAGTGGAATATCAGGGGATACGCAGTATTTT.

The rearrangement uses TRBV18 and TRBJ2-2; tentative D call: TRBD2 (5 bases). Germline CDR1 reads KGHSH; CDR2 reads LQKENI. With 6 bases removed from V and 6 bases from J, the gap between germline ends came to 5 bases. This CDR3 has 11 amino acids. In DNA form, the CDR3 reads TGTGCCAGCTCGGAGGCCGGGGAGCTGTTTTTT. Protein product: CASSEAGELFF.